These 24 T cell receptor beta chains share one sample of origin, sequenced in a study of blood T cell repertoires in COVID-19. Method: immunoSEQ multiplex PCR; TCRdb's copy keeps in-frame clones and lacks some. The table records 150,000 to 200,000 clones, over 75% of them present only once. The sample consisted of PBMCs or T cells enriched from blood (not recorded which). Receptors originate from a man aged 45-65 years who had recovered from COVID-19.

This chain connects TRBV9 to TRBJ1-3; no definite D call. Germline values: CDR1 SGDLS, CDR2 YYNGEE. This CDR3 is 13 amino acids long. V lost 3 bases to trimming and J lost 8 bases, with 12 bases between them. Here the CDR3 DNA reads TGTGCCAGCAGCGCGAATCAGAGGGACACCATATATTTT. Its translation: CASSANQRDTIYF.

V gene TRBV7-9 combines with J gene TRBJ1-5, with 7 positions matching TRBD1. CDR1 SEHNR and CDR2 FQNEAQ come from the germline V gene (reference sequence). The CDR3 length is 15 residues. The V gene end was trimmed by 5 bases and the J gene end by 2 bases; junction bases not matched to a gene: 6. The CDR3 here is CASSELTGRNQPQHF. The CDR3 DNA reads TGTGCCAGCAGCGAGCTGACAGGGCGCAATCAGCCCCAGCATTTT.

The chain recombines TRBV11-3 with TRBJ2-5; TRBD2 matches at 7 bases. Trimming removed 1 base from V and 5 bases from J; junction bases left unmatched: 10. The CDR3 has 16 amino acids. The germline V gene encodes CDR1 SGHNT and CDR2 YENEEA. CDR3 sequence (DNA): TGTGCCAGCAGCTTAGGCGTCACTAGCGACGCTGAGACCCAGTACTTC. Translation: CASSLGVTSDAETQYF. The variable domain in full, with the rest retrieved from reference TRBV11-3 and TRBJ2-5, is EAGVVQSPRYKIIEKKQPVAFWCNPISGHNTLYWYLQNLGQGPELLIRYENEEAVDDSQLPKDRFSAERLKGVDSTLKIQPAELGDSAVYLCASSLGVTSDAETQYFGPGTRLLVL.

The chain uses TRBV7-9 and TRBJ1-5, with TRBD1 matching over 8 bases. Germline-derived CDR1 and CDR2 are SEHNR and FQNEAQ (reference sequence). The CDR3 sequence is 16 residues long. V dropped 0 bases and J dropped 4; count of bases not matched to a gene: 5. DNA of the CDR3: TGTGCCAGCAGCTTAGCCGGGACAGGTAATAATCAGCCCCAGCATTTT. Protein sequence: CASSLAGTGNNQPQHF.

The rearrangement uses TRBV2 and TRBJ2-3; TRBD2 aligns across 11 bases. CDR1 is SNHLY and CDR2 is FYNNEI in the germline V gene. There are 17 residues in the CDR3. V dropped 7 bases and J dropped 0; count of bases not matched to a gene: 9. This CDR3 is CASTPKTSGISTDTQYF. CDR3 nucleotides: TGTGCCAGCACACCCAAGACTAGCGGGATAAGCACAGATACGCAGTATTTT.

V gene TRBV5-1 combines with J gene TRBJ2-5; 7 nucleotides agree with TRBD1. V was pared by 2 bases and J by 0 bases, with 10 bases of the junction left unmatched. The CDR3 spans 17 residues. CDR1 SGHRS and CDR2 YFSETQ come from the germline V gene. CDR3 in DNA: TGCGCCAGCAGCTTCAGGGGGTCTAGGTTTAACCAAGAGACCCAGTACTTC. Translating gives CASSFRGSRFNQETQYF.

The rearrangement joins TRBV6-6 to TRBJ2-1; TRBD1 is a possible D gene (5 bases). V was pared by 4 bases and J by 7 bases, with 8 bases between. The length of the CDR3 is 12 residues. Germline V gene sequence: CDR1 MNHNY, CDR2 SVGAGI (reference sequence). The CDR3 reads CASSSNRNEQFF. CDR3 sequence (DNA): TGTGCCAGCAGTTCCAACAGGAATGAGCAGTTCTTC.

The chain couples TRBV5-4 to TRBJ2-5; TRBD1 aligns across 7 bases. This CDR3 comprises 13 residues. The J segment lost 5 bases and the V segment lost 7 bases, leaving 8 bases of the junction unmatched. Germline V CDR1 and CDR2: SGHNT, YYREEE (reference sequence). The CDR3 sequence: CASSGQLGETQYF. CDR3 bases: TGTGCCAGCTCGGGACAGCTCGGGGAGACCCAGTACTTC. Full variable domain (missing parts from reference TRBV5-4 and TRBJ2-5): ETGVTQSPTHLIKTRGQQVTLRCSSQSGHNTVSWYQQALGQGPQFIFQYYREEENGRGNFPPRFSGLQFPNYSSELNVNALELDDSALYLCASSGQLGETQYFGPGTRLLVL.

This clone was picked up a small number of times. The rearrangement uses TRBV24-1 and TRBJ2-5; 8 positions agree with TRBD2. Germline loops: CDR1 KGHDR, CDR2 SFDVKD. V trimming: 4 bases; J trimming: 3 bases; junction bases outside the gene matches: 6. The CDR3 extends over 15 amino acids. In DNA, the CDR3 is TGTGCCACCAGTGACCAAGCGGGAGTTGAAGAGACCCAGTACTTC. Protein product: CATSDQAGVEETQYF.

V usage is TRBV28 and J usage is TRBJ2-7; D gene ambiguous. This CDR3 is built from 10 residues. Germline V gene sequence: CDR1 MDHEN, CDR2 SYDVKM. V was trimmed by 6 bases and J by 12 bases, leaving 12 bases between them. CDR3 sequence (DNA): TGTGCCAGCAGGCAACAGCTTACGTACTTC. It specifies CASRQQLTYF. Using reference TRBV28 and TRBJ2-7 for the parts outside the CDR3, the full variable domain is DVKVTQSSRYLVKRTGEKVFLECVQDMDHENMFWYRQDPGLGLRLIYFSYDVKMKEKGDIPEGYSVSREKKERFSLILESASTNQTSMYLCASRQQLTYFGPGTRLTVT.

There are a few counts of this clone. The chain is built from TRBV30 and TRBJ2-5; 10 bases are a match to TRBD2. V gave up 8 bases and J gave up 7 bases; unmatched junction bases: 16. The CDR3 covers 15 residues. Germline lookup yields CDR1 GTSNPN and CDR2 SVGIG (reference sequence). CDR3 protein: CARGLAGVELGTQYF. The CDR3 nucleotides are TGTGCCCGTGGGCTAGCGGGGGTGGAGTTGGGGACCCAGTACTTC.

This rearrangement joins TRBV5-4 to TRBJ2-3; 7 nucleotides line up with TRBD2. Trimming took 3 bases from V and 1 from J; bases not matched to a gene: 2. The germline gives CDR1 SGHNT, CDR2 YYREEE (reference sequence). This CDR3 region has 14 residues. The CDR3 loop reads CASSWSGGTDTQYF. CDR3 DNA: TGTGCCAGCAGCTGGAGCGGGGGCACAGATACGCAGTATTTT.

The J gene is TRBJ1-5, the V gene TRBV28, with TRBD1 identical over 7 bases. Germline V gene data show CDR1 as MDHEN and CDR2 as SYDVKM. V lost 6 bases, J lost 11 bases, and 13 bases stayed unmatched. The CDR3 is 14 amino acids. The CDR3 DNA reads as TGTGCCAGCAGCGTGACAGGGTCAGATTCAGCCCAGCATTTT. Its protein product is CASSVTGSDSAQHF.

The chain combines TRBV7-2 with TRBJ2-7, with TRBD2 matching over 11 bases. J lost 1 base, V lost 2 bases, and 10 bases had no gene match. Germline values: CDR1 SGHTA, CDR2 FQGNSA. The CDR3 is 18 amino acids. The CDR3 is CASSLMPATSGVSYEQYF. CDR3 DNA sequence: TGTGCCAGCAGCTTAATGCCGGCGACTAGCGGGGTGTCCTACGAGCAGTACTTC.

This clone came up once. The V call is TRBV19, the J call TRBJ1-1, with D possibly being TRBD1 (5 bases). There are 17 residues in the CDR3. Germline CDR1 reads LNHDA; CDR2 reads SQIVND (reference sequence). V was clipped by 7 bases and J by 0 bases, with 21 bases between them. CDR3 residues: CASIPAGRRGLNTEAFF. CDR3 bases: TGTGCCAGTATCCCGGCGGGACGGCGGGGATTGAACACTGAAGCTTTCTTT. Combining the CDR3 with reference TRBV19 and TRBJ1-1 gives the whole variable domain DGGITQSPKYLFRKEGQNVTLSCEQNLNHDAMYWYRQDPGQGLRLIYYSQIVNDFQKGDIAEGYSVSREKKESFPLTVTSAQKNPTAFYLCASIPAGRRGLNTEAFFGQGTRLTVV.

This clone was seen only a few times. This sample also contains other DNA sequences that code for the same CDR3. CDR3 loop: CASSLAGNEQFF. CDR3 DNA: TGCGCCAGCAGCTTGGCAGGGAATGAGCAGTTCTTC. This rearrangement joins TRBV5-1 to TRBJ2-1; tentative D call: TRBD1 (5 bases). Germline values: CDR1 SGHRS, CDR2 YFSETQ. V lost 0 bases and J lost 7, with 5 bases in between. CDR3 length: 12 amino acids.

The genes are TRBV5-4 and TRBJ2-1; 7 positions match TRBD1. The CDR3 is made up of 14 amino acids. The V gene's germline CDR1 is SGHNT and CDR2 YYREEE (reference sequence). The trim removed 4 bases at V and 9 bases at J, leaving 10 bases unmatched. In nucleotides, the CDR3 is TGTGCCAGCAGCGTCGGGGACAGATTAGGTGAGCAGTTCTTC. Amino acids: CASSVGDRLGEQFF.

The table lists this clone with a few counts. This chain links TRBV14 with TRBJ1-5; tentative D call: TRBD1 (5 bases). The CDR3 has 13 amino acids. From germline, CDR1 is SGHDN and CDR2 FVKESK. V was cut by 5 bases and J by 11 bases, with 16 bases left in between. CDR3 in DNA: TGTGCCAGCAGCTCCCATCAGGGATCTACCCAGCATTTT. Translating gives CASSSHQGSTQHF.

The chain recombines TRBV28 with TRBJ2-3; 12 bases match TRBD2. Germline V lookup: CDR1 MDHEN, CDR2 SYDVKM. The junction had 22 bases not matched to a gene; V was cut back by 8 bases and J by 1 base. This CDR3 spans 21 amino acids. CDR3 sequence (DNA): TGTGCCAGCTACAGTTCCCCCTCAGCTAGCGGGAGGGCCCCGGGCACAGATACGCAGTATTTT. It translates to CASYSSPSASGRAPGTDTQYF. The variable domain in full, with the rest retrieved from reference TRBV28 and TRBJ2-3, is DVKVTQSSRYLVKRTGEKVFLECVQDMDHENMFWYRQDPGLGLRLIYFSYDVKMKEKGDIPEGYSVSREKKERFSLILESASTNQTSMYLCASYSSPSASGRAPGTDTQYFGPGTRLTVL.

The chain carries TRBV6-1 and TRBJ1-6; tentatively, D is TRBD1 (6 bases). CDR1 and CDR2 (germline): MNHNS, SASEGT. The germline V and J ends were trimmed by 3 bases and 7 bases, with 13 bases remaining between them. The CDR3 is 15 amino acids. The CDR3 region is CASSDQGMANSPLHF. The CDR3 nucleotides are TGTGCCAGCAGTGACCAGGGGATGGCCAATTCACCCCTCCACTTT.

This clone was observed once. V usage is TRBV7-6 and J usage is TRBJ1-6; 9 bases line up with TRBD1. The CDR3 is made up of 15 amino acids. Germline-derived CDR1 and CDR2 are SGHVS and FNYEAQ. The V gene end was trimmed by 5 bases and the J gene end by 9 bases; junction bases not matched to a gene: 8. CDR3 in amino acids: CASSGDGTGFSPLHF. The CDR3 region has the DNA TGTGCCAGCAGCGGGGACGGGACAGGGTTTTCACCCCTCCACTTT.

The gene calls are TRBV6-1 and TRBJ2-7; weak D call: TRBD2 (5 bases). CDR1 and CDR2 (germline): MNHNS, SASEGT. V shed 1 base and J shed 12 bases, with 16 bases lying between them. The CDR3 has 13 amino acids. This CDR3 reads CASSEDGGSGGYF. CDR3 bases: TGTGCCAGCAGTGAAGATGGCGGGTCCGGTGGGTACTTC.

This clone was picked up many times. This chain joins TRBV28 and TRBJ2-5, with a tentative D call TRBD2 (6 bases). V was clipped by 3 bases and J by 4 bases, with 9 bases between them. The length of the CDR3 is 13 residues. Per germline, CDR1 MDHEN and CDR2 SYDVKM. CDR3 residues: CASSLRGSETQYF. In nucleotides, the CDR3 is TGTGCCAGCAGTTTGCGGGGATCAGAGACCCAGTACTTC.

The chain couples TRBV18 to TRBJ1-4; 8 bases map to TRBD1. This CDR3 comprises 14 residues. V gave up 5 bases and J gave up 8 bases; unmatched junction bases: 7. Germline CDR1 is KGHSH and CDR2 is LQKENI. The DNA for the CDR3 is TGTGCCAGCTCATCGACAGGGGTGAAGGAAAAACTGTTTTTT. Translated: CASSSTGVKEKLFF.